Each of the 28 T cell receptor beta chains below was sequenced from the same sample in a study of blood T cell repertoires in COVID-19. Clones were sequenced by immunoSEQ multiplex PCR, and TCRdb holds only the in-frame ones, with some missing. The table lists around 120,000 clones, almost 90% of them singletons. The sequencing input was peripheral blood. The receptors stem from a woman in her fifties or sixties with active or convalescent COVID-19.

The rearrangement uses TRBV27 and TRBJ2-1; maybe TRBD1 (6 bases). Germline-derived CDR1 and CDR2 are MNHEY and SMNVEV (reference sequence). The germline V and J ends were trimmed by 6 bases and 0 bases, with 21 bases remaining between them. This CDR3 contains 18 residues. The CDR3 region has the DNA TGTGCCAGCAGGAGAGTTCTCACCGGGACACTCTCCTACAATGAGCAGTTCTTC. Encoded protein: CASRRVLTGTLSYNEQFF.

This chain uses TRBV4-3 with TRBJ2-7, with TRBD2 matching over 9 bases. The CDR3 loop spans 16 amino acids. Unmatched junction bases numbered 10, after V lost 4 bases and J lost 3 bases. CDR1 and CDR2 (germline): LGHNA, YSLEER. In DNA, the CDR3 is TGCGCCAGCAGCCGGGGGGACGGGACTAGCAACTACGAGCAGTACTTC. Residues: CASSRGDGTSNYEQYF.

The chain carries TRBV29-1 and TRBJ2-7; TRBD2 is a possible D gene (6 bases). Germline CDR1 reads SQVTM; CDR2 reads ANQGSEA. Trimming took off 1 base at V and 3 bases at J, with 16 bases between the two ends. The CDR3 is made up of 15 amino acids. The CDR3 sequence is CSVEGSGQGDYEQYF. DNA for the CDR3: TGCAGCGTTGAAGGCAGCGGGCAAGGGGACTACGAGCAGTACTTC.

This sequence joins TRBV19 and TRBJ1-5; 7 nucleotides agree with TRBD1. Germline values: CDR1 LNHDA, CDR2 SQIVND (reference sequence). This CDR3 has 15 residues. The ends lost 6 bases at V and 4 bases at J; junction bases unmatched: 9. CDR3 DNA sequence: TGTGCCAGTAGCAGAGACAGGGATCGTAATCAGCCCCAGCATTTT. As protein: CASSRDRDRNQPQHF.

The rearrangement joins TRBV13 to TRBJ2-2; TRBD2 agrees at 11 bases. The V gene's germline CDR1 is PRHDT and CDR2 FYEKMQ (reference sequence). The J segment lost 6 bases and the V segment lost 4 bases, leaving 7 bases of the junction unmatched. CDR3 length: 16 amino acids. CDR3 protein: CASSSGTSGVPGELFF. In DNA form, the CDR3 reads TGTGCCAGCAGCTCAGGGACTAGCGGCGTGCCCGGGGAGCTGTTTTTT.

CDR3 nucleotide sequence: TGCGCCAGCAGCCGGGGGGAAGGCTACACCTTC. Protein: CASSRGEGYTF. This chain connects TRBV4-3 to TRBJ1-2; a possible D gene is TRBD1 (5 bases). The CDR3 consists of 11 residues. V lost 4 bases, J lost 8 bases, and 8 bases lay in between. The germline gives CDR1 LGHNA, CDR2 YSLEER.

This chain's CDR3 is CASSFSLDWRENTDTQYF. The CDR3 nucleotides are TGTGCCAGCAGTTTTTCACTCGACTGGCGGGAGAACACAGATACGCAGTATTTT. The chain links TRBV27 to TRBJ2-3; 7 bases fit TRBD2. From germline, CDR1 is MNHEY and CDR2 SMNVEV (reference sequence). After removal of 3 bases from V and 2 bases from J, the junction contained 14 bases not matched to a gene. The CDR3 runs to 18 residues.

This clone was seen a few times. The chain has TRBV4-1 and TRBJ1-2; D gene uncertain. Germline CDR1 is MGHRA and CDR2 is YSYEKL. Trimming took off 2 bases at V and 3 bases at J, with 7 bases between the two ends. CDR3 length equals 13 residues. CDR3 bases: TGCGCCAGCAGCCAACAGATTGACTATGGCTACACCTTC. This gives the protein CASSQQIDYGYTF.

The CDR3 here is CAWSVLGTRNTEAFF. As DNA, the CDR3 is TGTGCCTGGAGTGTACTTGGGACACGAAACACTGAAGCTTTCTTT. The V and J genes are TRBV30 and TRBJ1-1; tentatively, D is TRBD1 (6 bases). Trimming shortened V by 0 bases and J by 2 bases, and 13 bases separated the two germline ends. The CDR3 sequence is 15 residues long. The germline V gene encodes CDR1 GTSNPN and CDR2 SVGIG (reference sequence).

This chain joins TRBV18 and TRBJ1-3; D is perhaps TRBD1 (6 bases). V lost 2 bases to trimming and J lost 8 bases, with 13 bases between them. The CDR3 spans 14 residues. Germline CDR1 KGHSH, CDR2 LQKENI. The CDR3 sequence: CASSPRDIGDTIYF. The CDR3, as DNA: TGTGCCAGCTCACCAAGGGACATCGGAGACACCATATATTTT.

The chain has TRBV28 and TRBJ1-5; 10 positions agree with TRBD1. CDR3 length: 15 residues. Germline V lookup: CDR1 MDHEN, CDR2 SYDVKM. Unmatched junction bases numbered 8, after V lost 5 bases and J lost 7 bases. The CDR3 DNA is TGTGCCAGCAGTATGCCTGGACAGGGGGACCAGCCCCAGCATTTT. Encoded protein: CASSMPGQGDQPQHF.

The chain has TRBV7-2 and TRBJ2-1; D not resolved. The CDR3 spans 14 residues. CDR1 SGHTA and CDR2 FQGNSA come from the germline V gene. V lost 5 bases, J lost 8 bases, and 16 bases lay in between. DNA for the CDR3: TGTGCCAGCAGCCGCGCAGTAGCTCTGGATGAGCAGTTCTTC. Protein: CASSRAVALDEQFF. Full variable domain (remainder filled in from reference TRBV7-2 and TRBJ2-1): GAGVSQSPSNKVTEKGKDVELRCDPISGHTALYWYRQSLGQGLEFLIYFQGNSAPDKSGLPSDRFSAERTGGSVSTLTIQRTQQEDSAVYLCASSRAVALDEQFFGPGTRLTVL.

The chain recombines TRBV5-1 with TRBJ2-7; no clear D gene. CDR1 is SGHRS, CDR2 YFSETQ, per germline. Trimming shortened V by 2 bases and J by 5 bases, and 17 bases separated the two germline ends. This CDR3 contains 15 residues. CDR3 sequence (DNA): TGCGCCAGCAGCTTTTTGCCCGGGTACGAAAACGAGCAGTACTTC. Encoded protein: CASSFLPGYENEQYF.

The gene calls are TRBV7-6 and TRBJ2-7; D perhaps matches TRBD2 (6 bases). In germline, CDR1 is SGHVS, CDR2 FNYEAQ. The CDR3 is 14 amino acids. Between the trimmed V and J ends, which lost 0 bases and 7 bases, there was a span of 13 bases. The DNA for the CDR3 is TGTGCCAGCAGCTTAGCGGCGGGATTCGGGGAGCAGTACTTC. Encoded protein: CASSLAAGFGEQYF.

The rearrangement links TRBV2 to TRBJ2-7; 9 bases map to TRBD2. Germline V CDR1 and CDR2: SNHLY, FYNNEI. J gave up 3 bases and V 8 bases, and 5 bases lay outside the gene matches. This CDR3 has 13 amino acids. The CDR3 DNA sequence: TGTGCCAGCGGAAATAGCGGGAGCTACGAGCAGTACTTC. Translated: CASGNSGSYEQYF.

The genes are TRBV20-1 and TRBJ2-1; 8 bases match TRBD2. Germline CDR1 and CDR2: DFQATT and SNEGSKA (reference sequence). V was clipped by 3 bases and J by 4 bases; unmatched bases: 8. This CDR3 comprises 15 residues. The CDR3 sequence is CSASYPGGGYNEQFF. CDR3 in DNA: TGCAGTGCTAGTTATCCGGGAGGGGGTTACAATGAGCAGTTCTTC.

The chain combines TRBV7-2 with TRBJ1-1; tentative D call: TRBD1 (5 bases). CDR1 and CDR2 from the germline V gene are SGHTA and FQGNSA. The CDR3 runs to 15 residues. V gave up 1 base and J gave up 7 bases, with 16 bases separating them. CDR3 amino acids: CASSLGGLSYNEAFF. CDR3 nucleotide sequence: TGTGCCAGCAGCTTAGGGGGACTGAGCTATAATGAAGCTTTCTTT.

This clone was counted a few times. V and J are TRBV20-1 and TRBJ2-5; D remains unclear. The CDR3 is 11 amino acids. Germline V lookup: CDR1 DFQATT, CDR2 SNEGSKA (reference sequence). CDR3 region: CSPISRETQYF. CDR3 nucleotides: TGCAGCCCAATTAGCCGGGAGACCCAGTACTTC.

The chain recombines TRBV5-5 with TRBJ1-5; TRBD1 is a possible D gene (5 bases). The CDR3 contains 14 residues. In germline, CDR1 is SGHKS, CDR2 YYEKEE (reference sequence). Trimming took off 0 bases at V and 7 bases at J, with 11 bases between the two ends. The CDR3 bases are TGTGCCAGCAGCTTGGGACAGACTGACCAGCCCCAGCATTTT. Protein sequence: CASSLGQTDQPQHF. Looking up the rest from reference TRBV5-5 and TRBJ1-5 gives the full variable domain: DAGVTQSPTHLIKTRGQQVTLRCSPISGHKSVSWYQQVLGQGPQFIFQYYEKEERGRGNFPDRFSARQFPNYSSELNVNALLLGDSALYLCASSLGQTDQPQHFGDGTRLSIL.

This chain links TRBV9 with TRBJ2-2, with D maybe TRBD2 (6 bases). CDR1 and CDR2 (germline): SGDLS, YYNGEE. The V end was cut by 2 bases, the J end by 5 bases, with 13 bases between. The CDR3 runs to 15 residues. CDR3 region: CASSVGSLKTGELFF. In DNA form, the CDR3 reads TGTGCCAGCAGCGTCGGGAGTTTGAAAACCGGGGAGCTGTTTTTT.

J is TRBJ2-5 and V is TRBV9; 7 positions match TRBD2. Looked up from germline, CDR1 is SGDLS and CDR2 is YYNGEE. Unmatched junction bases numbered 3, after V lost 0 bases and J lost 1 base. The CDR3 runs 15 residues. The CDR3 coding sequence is TGTGCCAGCAGCGTAGCTCCTAGCGGCCAAGAGACCCAGTACTTC. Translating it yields CASSVAPSGQETQYF.

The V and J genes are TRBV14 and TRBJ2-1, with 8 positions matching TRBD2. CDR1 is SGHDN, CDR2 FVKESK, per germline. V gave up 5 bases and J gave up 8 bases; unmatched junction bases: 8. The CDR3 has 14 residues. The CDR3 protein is CASSSRTSGDEQFF. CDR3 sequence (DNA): TGTGCCAGCAGCTCCAGAACTAGCGGCGATGAGCAGTTCTTC.

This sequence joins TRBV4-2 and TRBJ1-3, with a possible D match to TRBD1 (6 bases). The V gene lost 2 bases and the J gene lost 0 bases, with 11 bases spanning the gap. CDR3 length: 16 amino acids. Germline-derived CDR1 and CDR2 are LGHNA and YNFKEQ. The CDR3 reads CASSQFDRSSGNTIYF. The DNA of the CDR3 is TGTGCCAGCAGCCAATTCGACAGGAGCTCTGGAAACACCATATATTTT.

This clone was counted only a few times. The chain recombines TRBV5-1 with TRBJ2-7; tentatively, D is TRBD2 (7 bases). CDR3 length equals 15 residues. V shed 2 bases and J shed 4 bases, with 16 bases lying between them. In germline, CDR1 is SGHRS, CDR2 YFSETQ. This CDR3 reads CASSLGGGQGYEQYF. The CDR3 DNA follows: TGCGCCAGCAGCTTAGGGGGAGGGCAGGGGTACGAGCAGTACTTC.

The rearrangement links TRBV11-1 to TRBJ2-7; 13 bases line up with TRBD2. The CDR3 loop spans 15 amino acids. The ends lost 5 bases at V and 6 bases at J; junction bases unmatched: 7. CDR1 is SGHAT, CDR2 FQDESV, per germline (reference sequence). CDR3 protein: CASSLTSGRALEQYF. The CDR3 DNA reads TGTGCCAGCAGCCTCACTAGCGGGAGGGCCCTCGAGCAGTACTTC.

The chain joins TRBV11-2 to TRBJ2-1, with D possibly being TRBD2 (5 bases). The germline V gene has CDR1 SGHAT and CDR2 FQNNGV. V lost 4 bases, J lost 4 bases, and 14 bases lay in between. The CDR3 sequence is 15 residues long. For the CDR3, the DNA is TGTGCCAGCAGCTCCGGACTCACTAGGTACAATGAGCAGTTCTTC. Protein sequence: CASSSGLTRYNEQFF.

CDR3 residues: CASSGLYHYMNTEAFF. CDR3 DNA sequence: TGCGCCAGCAGTGGCTTATATCACTACATGAACACTGAAGCTTTCTTT. V and J are TRBV10-1 and TRBJ1-1, with no clear D. Trimming cost V 4 bases and J 0 bases, with 15 bases left between them. The CDR3 sequence is 16 residues long. Looked up from germline, CDR1 is WNHNN and CDR2 is SYGVQD (reference sequence).

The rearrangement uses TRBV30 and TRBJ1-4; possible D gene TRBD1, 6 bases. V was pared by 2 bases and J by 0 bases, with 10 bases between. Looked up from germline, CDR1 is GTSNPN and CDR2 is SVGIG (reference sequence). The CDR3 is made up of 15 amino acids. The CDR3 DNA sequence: TGTGCCTGGAGTCCCACAGGGCCAACTAATGAAAAACTGTTTTTT. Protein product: CAWSPTGPTNEKLFF.